This TCR beta chain was sequenced in a study of CD8 T cells in Susac syndrome. Whole-study context: Among the Susac syndrome patients who underwent sequencing, roughly six had clinically active disease, while about 8 of them were in remission. General observations from the study: Across the total CD8+ repertoires, 15 to 20 Susac-specific public clones were detected, and across the CD8+ TEMRA repertoires, several such clones were detected.

0.5 to 1 ug RNA was reverse transcribed with random hexamers. TCR beta CDR3 was amplified by immunoSEQ multiplex PCR. This amplification extended across 54 Vbeta and 13 Jbeta segments. TCRdb itself ran the immunoSEQ multiplex PCR reads through MiXCR, one entry per CDR3 protein. The profile covers fewer than 85,000 distinct CDR3 sequences, with less than 95% appearing a single time and 0.52% taken by the ten largest. Note on this clonotype: Its cognate antigen is unknown.

TEMRA cells were enriched by FACS, while CD8+ and CD4+ T cells were obtained through a negative isolation that was performed magnetically. Germline V CDR1 and CDR2: MGHRA, YSYEKL. V was cut by 0 bases and J by 8 bases, with 16 bases left in between. This CDR3 spans 15 amino acids. What was sequenced was CD8+ T cells from PBMCs. This sequence was found in a human donor with Susac syndrome. The V gene is TRBV4-1, the J gene TRBJ1-1; D remains ambiguous. The CDR3 spells CASSQERGYSGEAFF. Here the CDR3 DNA reads TGCGCCAGCAGCCAAGAGCGGGGATACAGTGGGGAAGCTTTCTTT.